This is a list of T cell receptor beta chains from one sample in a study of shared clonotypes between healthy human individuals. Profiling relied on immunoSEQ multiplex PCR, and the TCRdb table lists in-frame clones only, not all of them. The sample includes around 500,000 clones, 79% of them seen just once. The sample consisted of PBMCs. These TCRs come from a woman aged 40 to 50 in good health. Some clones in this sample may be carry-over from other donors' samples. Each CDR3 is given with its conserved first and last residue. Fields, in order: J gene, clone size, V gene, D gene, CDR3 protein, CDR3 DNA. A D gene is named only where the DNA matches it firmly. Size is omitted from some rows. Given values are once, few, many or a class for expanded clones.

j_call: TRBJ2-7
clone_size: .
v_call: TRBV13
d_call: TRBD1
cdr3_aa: CASSPFRDRDYEQYF
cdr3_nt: TGTGCCAGCAGCCCCTTCCGGGACAGGGACTACGAGCAGTACTTC

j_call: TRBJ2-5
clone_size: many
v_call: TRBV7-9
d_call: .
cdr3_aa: CASSELDKSGFQETQYF
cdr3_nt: TGTGCCAGCAGCGAACTGGACAAATCCGGGTTTCAGGAGACCCAGTACTTC

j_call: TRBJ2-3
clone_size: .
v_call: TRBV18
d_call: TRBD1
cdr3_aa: CASSPRDRGTDTQYF
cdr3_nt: TGTGCCAGCTCACCACGGGACAGGGGTACAGATACGCAGTATTTT

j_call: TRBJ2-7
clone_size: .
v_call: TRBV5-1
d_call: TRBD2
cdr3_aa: CASSAHSGKGYEQYF
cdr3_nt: TGCGCCAGCAGCGCCCATAGCGGGAAGGGCTACGAGCAGTACTTC

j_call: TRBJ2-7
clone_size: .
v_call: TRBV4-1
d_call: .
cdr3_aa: CASSQDEALKQYF
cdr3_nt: TGCGCCAGCAGCCAAGATGAGGCCCTCAAGCAGTACTTC

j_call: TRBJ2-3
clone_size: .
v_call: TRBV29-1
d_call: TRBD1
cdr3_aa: CSVEGYPGQPSTDTQYF
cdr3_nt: TGCAGCGTTGAAGGGTATCCGGGACAGCCTAGCACAGATACGCAGTATTTT

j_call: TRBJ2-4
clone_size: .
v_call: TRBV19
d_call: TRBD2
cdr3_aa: CASSMVAGGVGKNIQYF
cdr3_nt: TGTGCCAGTAGTATGGTTGCGGGAGGGGTGGGCAAAAACATTCAGTACTTC

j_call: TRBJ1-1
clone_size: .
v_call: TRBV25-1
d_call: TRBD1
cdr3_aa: CASSISDRANTEAFF
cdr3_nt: TGTGCCAGCAGTATCTCGGACAGGGCGAACACTGAAGCTTTCTTT

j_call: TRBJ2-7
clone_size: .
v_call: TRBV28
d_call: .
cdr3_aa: CASRLAGSQTGEQYF
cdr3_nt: TGTGCCAGCAGACTCGCCGGGTCCCAAACTGGCGAGCAGTACTTC

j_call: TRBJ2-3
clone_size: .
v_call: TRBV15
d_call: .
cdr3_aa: CATSRDVGSTDTQYF
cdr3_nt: TGTGCCACCAGCAGAGATGTCGGAAGCACAGATACGCAGTATTTT

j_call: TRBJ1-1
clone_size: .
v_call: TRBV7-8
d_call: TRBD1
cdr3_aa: CASSSNRGWNTEAFF
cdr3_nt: TGTGCCAGCAGTTCAAACAGGGGATGGAACACTGAAGCTTTCTTT

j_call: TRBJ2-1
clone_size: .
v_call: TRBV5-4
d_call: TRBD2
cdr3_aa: CASSQPSGASYNEQFF
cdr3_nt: TGTGCCAGCAGCCAACCTAGCGGAGCCTCCTACAATGAGCAGTTCTTC

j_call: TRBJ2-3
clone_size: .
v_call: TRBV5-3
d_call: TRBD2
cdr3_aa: CARSLVARERGNTQYF
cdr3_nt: TGTGCCAGAAGCTTGGTTGCGCGGGAGCGCGGGAATACGCAGTATTTT

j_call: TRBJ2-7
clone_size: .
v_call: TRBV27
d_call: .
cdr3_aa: CASSLFGGRYEQYF
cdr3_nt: TGTGCCAGCAGTTTATTTGGGGGTCGGTACGAGCAGTACTTC

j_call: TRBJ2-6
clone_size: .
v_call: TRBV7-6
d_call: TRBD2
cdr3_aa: CASSRGGSGANVLTF
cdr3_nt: TGTGCCAGCAGCCGGGGGGGCTCTGGGGCCAACGTCCTGACTTTC

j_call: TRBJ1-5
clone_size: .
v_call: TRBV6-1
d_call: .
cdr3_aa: CASTQGSNQPQHF
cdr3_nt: TGTGCCAGCACCCAGGGGAGCAATCAGCCCCAGCATTTT

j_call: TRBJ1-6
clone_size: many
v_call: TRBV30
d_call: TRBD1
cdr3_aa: CAWSTGTVNSPLHF
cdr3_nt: TGTGCCTGGAGTACCGGGACAGTTAATTCACCCCTCCACTTT

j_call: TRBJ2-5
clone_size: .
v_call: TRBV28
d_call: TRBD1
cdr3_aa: CASSLGQVSETQYF
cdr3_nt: TGTGCCAGCAGTTTGGGACAGGTTTCGGAGACCCAGTACTTC

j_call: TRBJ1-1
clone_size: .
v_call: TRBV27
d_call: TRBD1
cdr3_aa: CASSLSTGASGAEAFF
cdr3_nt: TGTGCCAGCAGTTTATCCACAGGGGCCAGCGGGGCTGAAGCTTTCTTT

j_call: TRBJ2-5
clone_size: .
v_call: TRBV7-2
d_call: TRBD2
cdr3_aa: CASSPRLAGELETQYF
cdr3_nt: TGTGCCAGCAGCCCCAGACTAGCGGGAGAGTTAGAGACCCAGTACTTC

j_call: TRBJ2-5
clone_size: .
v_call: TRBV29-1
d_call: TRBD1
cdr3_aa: CSVVTDRGSETQYF
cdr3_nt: TGCAGCGTGGTCACGGACAGGGGGTCGGAGACCCAGTACTTC

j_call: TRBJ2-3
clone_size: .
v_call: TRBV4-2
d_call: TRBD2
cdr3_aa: CASSQERASGRGGDTQYF
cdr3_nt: TGTGCCAGCAGCCAAGAGAGGGCTAGCGGGAGGGGGGGAGATACGCAGTATTTT

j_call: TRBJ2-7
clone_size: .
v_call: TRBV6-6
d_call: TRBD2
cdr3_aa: CATESGSGSYEQYF
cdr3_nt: TGTGCCACCGAGAGCGGGAGTGGGTCCTACGAGCAGTACTTC

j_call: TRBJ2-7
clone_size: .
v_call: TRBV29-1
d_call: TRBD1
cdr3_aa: CSTGQGSSYEQYF
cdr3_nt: TGCAGCACCGGACAGGGGAGCTCCTACGAGCAGTACTTC

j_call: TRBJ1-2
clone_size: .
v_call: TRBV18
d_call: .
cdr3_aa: CASSPQGNYGYTF
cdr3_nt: TGTGCCAGCTCGCCGCAGGGGAACTATGGCTACACCTTC

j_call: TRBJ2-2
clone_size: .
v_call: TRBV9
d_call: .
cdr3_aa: CASSTILGSPTGELFF
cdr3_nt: TGTGCCAGCAGCACCATCCTAGGGTCCCCCACCGGGGAGCTGTTTTTT

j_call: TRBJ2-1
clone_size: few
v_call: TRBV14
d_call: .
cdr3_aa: CASSQDRYFRNWVF
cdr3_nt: TGTGCCAGCAGCCAAGATCGCTACTTCCGTAACTGGGTCTTC

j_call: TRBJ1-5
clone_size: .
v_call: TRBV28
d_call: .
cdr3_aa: CASALGQPQHF
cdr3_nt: TGTGCCAGCGCGCTTGGTCAGCCCCAGCATTTT

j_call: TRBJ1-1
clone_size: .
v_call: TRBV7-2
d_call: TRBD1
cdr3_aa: CASSWGQGTEAFF
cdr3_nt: TGTGCCAGCAGCTGGGGACAGGGGACTGAAGCTTTCTTT

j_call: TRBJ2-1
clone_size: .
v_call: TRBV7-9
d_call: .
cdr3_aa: CASSLRVGGNEQFF
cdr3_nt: TGTGCCAGCAGCTTAAGGGTCGGCGGGAATGAGCAGTTCTTC

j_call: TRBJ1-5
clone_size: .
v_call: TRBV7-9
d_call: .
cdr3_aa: CASSLAWNQPQHF
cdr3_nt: TGTGCCAGCAGCTTAGCATGGAACCAGCCCCAGCATTTT

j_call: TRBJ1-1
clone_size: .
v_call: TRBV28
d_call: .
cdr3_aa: CASRQDPNTEAFF
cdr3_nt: TGTGCCAGCAGGCAGGATCCGAACACTGAAGCTTTCTTT

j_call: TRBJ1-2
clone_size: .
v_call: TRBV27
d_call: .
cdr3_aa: CASPPYGYTF
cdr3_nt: TGTGCCAGCCCCCCCTATGGCTACACCTTC

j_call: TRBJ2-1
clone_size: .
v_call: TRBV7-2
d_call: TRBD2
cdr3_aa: CASIKGGLAGVGENEQFF
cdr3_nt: TGTGCCAGCATAAAGGGGGGTTTAGCGGGAGTGGGTGAGAATGAGCAGTTCTTC

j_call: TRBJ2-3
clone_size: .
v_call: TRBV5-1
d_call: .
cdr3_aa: CASSPLAGRTDTQYF
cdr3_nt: TGCGCCAGCAGCCCCCTGGCAGGCCGCACAGATACGCAGTATTTT

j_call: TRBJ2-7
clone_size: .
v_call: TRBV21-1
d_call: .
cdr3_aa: CASSKARLAGEQYF
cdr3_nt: TGTGCCAGCAGCAAAGCGAGGCTAGCTGGTGAGCAGTACTTC

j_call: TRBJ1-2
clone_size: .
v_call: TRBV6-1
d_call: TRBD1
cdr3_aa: CASSPGTGGSYGYTF
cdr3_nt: TGTGCCAGCAGTCCCGGGACAGGGGGCTCCTATGGCTACACCTTC

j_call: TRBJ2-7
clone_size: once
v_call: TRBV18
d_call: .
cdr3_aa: CASSPPRQGYEQYF
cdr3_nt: TGTGCCAGCTCACCACCCCGCCAAGGGTACGAGCAGTACTTC

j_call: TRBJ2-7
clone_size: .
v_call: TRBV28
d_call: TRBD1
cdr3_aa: CASSYQGALTYEQYF
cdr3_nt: TGTGCCAGCAGTTACCAGGGGGCGTTAACCTACGAGCAGTACTTC

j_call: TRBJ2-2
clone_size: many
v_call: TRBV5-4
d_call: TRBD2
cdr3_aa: CASSSRTSSAGTGELFF
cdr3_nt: TGTGCCAGCAGCTCGAGGACTAGTTCGGCAGGCACCGGGGAGCTGTTTTTT

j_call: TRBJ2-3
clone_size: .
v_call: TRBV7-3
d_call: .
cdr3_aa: CASGLSTDTQYF
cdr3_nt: TGTGCCAGCGGATTAAGCACAGATACGCAGTATTTT

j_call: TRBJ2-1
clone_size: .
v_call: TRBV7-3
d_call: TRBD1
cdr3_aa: CASSSGQGSYNEQFF
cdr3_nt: TGTGCCAGCAGCTCCGGACAGGGATCTTACAATGAGCAGTTCTTC

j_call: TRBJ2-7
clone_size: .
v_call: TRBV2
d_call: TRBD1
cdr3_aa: CASREQGITYEQYF
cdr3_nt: TGTGCCAGCAGGGAACAGGGGATTACCTACGAGCAGTACTTC